This T cell receptor (beta chain) is from a study of cytomegalovirus exposure and HLA in healthy donors (dated by TCRdb to about 2017). In terms of the full investigation: According to an earlier analysis of several hundred of the donors, some 170 million T cells yielded 120 million or so unique TCR beta sequences and approximately 280 Gb of sequence data. Every discovery cohort repertoire had been produced on one sequencing platform. Among some 410 genotyped donors of the cohort, an average of about 240,000 unique TCR beta nucleotide sequences were sequenced per donor, roughly 20% of them non-productive. Genome-wide SNP genotypes for about 65% of the roughly 700 donors were used in a later genetic analysis, which treated that subset as a discovery cohort. To predict cytomegalovirus infection status, the study combined high-throughput TCR immunosequencing, statistical association of individual TCRs with disease status, and machine learning. The number of donors typed differed by locus, with roughly 629-640 for A, B, C, DRB1 and DQB1, 522 for DQA1, under 610 for DPA1, and some 450 for DPB1. Alongside the repertoire data, information on donor age, sex, ethnicity and CMV serostatus was compiled. The aim of the study was to test whether cataloging public T cell receptors could identify signatures of past pathogen exposure. Class I and class II HLA loci were covered by the typing at four-digit resolution. A separate validation cohort of some 130 different subjects was used in addition to the 666-subject first cohort. Because of strong linkage in the cohort, five DR-DQ haplotypes were treated as single units for association and clustering. To decide whether each TCR beta V gene segment behaved as functional or pseudogenic, an earlier analysis of several hundred of the donors relied on high-throughput TCR beta sequencing. Roughly 300 gigabases of sequencing data and approximately 93 million unique TCR sequences were included in an early release covering under 650 HLA-typed donors. Rather than using new phenotypic data, the later analysis identified candidate immune exposures from TCR beta sequences and from how often those sequences occurred across donors. The study profiled the T cell repertoires of 550 to 700 subjects by immunosequencing and related them to cytomegalovirus serostatus. Among the roughly 400 genotyped donors, 75% to 90% belonged to the genetic ancestry cluster associated with self-reported Caucasian donors. To study patterns of TCR occurrence, a later analysis re-analyzed previously published TCR beta repertoires from hundreds of donors and added high-resolution HLA genotyping. Beyond this particular receptor, the publication reports: In a later genetic analysis, fewer N-insertions in productive TCRs were reported among donors in an Asian-associated ancestry cluster than the roughly 640-donor mean. In a later analysis, HLA-associated TCR beta chains showed more clonal expansion and lower generation probabilities than non-associated chains that were equally common. A later analysis associated some 17,000 TCR beta sequences with specific HLA alleles at a false discovery rate of 0.05. A later analysis found that TCR association rates varied across HLA loci, with DRB1 alleles showing the most associated TCRs and HLA-C alleles the fewest. Correlated functional status among segregating V segments might be attributable to linkage disequilibrium, but an unknown experimental factor could not be ruled out. A further reported finding was that TCR beta sequences accurately predicted the HLA-A and HLA-B alleles for most subjects in the first cohort. The 87-base-pair reads could not distinguish some IMGT-functional V segments, including TRBV6-2 and TRBV6-3, so those segments were excluded. Several of the top co-occurrence clusters appeared to be linked to parvovirus B19, influenza, CMV and Epstein-Barr virus, according to a later analysis. The study listed 150 to 200 TCR beta chains as associated with cytomegalovirus. In this cohort, only TCR beta chains were sequenced, and detectable features were limited by the absence of alpha or paired-chain data. A cluster of highly shared sequence variants was judged likely to represent a technical artifact of the sequencing pipeline. V-gene and J-gene trimming of TCR beta chains was associated with a missense DCLRE1C variant in a later genetic analysis, and the association was replicated in an independent cohort. The authors suggested that the approach could potentially be generalized to other disease states and immunological phenotypes. Strong co-occurrence of HLA alleles, especially DR and DQ, made assigning TCR associations to individual alleles difficult. Cytomegalovirus status was reported to be diagnosed by the classifier with high specificity and sensitivity in both the original and validation cohorts. Approximately 16 rarely observed V segments, including chromosome 9 orphons, were excluded from the earlier analysis of several hundred of the donors because counts were too low. An earlier analysis of 587 of the donors showed that most TCR beta V segments appeared in productive rearrangements either about 87% or about 30% of the time, which broadly matched IMGT annotations. CMV serostatus was the only immune exposure information available for the cohort. Most TCR sequences were seen in very few donors, while some public TCRs were found in many individuals. In vitro tests confirmed that a few of the cytomegalovirus-associated TCR beta chains recognize cytomegalovirus antigens. Presence/absence analyses assumed roughly uniform sequencing depth across donors, an assumption that may not hold. According to a later analysis, most CMV-associated TCR beta chains appeared to be HLA-restricted, and the HLA associations seemed to be driven largely by CMV exposure. Because HLA typing was missing for some donors at each locus, association tests included only the typed subset.

Libraries were made using the immunoSEQ multiplex PCR assay. The multiplex PCR relied on a mix of 60 forward primers for TCR Vbeta segments and 13 reverse primers for TCR Jbeta segments. Amplification of the CDR3 region of rearranged TCR beta genes was performed with a multiplex PCR assay on genomic DNA. On the Illumina HiSeq System, the amplified TCR beta libraries were sequenced as 87-base-pair reads. In the original analysis: A later analysis counted tens of millions of unique TCR beta chains across the 666 repertoires, and approximately 11 million of these chains were shared by at least two donors. Raw reads were error-corrected and collapsed into unique sequences by a nearest-neighbor algorithm in which closely related sequences were merged to remove PCR and sequencing errors. CDR3 sequences were aligned to IMGT reference sequences to assign V, D and J gene segments. For a sequence to be retained, at least a six-nucleotide match to both a V gene segment and a J gene segment was required. A rearrangement was called productive if the CDR3 had no stop codons and remained in frame with V and J, and every other rearrangement was called non-productive. CDR3 was defined according to IMGT convention as the region running from the second conserved V-encoded cysteine to the conserved J-encoded phenylalanine. Sequences without an unambiguous match to a single V gene segment were excluded from the earlier analysis of several hundred of the donors. In an earlier analysis of approximately 590 of the donors, a V segment was called functional when productive rearrangements were above 56.7%, and segregating when the standard deviation between donors exceeded 5%. To diagnose cytomegalovirus status from the catalog of TCR beta chain sequences, a statistical classification framework was built. In a later analysis, V and J genes were assigned by comparing TCR nucleotide sequences against IMGT/GENE-DB human TR gene sequences. The TCRdist pipeline was used in a later analysis to assign CDR3 sequences and most-parsimonious VDJ recombination scenarios. A later analysis defined each TCR beta chain by its CDR3 amino acid sequence plus V-gene family, and excluded reads lacking a unique V-gene family. To address suspected cross-contamination and a sequencing artifact, a later analysis removed 592 highly shared, low-generation-probability nucleotide sequences. In a later analysis, a clonal expansion index for each public chain was calculated from normalized within-repertoire ranks of inferred template counts. In a later analysis, generation probabilities were computed with a VDJ recombination model fitted to out-of-frame rearrangements, and the resulting probabilities were checked against IGoR. Hypergeometric tests were used in a later analysis to score TCR-TCR, TCR-HLA and TCR-CMV co-occurrence, with a repertoire-size bias correction applied to the TCR pairs. In a later analysis, false discovery rates were estimated by permuting HLA or CMV assignments 20 times. In a later analysis, co-occurring TCRs were grouped using DBSCAN, with TCRdist sequence similarity added in when clustering inside HLA-allele-positive subsets. Co-occurrence clustering excluded repertoires with fewer than 30,000 or more than 120,000 public chains, plus five with anomalous nucleotide sharing. TCRdb carries this immuneACCESS record with in-frame sequences only. Its versions omit some clonotypes, under half of them owing to an unresolved V gene in the studies checked, with the rest unexplained. V, J and clone size derive from that table, while D and trimming were established from the DNA sequence. The sample records about 76,000 clones, around 70% of which are singletons. The ten top clones hold about 16% of the sample.

As concerns this clone: It has no known antigen specificity. Base qualities are not at hand, and no much larger clone is one base apart.

V trim: 5 bases; J trim: 2 bases; unmatched bases: 4. Counted from cysteine to phenylalanine, this CDR3 has 14 amino acids. Kept here is only the CDR3 DNA, which spans 42 bases and is read in frame from base 1. The germline V gene specifies SGHRS as CDR1 and YFSETQ as CDR2. The cohort comprised more than 550 healthy bone marrow donors. At the time of sampling, all cohort members were nominally healthy, though unrecorded immune exposures were likely present. The donor was CMV seropositive and belonged to the group of some 290 seropositive cohort members. A peripheral blood sample was provided by each donor, and peripheral blood mononuclear cells were used for TCR beta sequencing. The Qiagen DNeasy Blood Extraction Kit was used to extract genomic DNA from the blood cell samples.

This TCR derives from a woman in her thirties or forties in good health and CMV-seropositive. The sample consisted of PBMCs. This chain is built from TRBV5-1 and TRBJ2-1; TRBD2 matches 7 bases in the middle. The DNA reads TGCGCCAGCAGTGGACTAGAACCCTACAATGAGCAGTTCTTC. This yields the protein CASSGLEPYNEQFF.